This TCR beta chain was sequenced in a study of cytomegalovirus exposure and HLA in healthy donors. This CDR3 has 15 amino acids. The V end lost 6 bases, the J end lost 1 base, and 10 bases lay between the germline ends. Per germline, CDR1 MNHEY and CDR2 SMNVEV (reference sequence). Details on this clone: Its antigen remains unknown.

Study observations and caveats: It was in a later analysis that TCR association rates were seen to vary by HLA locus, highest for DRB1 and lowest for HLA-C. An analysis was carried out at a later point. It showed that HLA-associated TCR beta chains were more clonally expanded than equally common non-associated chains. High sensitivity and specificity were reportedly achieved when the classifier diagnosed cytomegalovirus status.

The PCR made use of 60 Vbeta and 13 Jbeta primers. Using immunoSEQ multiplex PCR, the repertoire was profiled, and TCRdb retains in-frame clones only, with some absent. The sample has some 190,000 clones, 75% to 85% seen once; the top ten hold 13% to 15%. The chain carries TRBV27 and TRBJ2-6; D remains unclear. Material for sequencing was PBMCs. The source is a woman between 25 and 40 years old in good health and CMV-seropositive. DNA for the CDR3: TGTGCCAGCAGCTACCGGTTTTCTGGGGCCAACGTCCTGACTTTC. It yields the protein CASSYRFSGANVLTF.